The 3 T cell receptor beta chains given below trace back to one sample, sequenced in a study of blood T cell repertoires in COVID-19. Using immunoSEQ multiplex PCR, the repertoire was profiled, and TCRdb retains in-frame clones only, with some absent. The sample holds about 280,000 clones; roughly 88% are singletons and the top ten take 0.8% to 1%. The sample consisted of PBMCs or T cells enriched from blood (not recorded which). The receptors here all came from a woman aged 30 to 39 who had recovered from COVID-19.

Only one count was recorded for this clone. The genes are TRBV30 and TRBJ2-5, with 7 bases fitting TRBD2. CDR3 length: 14 amino acids. In germline, CDR1 is GTSNPN, CDR2 SVGIG (reference sequence). With 0 bases clipped from V and 2 bases from J, the junction kept 3 bases outside the gene matches. The CDR3, as DNA: TGTGCCTGGAGTGTACATAGCGGGCAAGAGACCCAGTACTTC. Its translation: CAWSVHSGQETQYF.

The chain joins TRBV24-1 to TRBJ2-7; the match to TRBD2 covers 8 bases. The CDR3 length is 14 residues. Per germline, CDR1 KGHDR and CDR2 SFDVKD. Trimming took 5 bases from V and 7 from J; bases not matched to a gene: 9. CDR3 in amino acids: CATSVAGPGGEQYF. Here the CDR3 DNA reads TGTGCCACCAGTGTGGCAGGCCCGGGAGGGGAGCAGTACTTC.

V usage is TRBV19 and J usage is TRBJ2-1, with D perhaps TRBD2 (5 bases). The germline CDR1 and CDR2 sequences are LNHDA and SQIVND (reference sequence). The CDR3 extends over 14 amino acids. V was trimmed by 7 bases and J by 7 bases, leaving 17 bases between them. The CDR3 DNA reads TGTGCCAGTAACGGCCGGGAAGTGTCGAATGAGCAGTTCTTC. Residues: CASNGREVSNEQFF. Full variable domain (outside the CDR3, taken from reference TRBV19 and TRBJ2-1): DGGITQSPKYLFRKEGQNVTLSCEQNLNHDAMYWYRQDPGQGLRLIYYSQIVNDFQKGDIAEGYSVSREKKESFPLTVTSAQKNPTAFYLCASNGREVSNEQFFGPGTRLTVL.